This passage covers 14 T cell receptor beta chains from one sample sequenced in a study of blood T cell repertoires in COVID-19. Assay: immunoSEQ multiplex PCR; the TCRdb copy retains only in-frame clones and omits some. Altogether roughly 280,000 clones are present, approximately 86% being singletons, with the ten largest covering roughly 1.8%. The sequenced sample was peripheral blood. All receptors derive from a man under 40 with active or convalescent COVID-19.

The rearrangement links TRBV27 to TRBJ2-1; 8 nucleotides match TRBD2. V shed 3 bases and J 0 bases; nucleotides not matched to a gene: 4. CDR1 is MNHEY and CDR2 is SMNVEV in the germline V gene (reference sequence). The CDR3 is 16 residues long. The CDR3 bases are TGTGCCAGCAGTTTTTCCGGGGGGGACTCCTACAATGAGCAGTTCTTC. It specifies CASSFSGGDSYNEQFF.

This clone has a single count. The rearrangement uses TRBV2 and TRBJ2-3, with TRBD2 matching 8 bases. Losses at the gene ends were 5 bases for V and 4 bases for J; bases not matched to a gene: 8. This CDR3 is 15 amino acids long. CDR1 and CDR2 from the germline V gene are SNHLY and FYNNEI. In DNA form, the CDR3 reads TGTGCCAGCAGTCGGGGGGGGTTTCGGTCAGATACGCAGTATTTT. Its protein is CASSRGGFRSDTQYF.

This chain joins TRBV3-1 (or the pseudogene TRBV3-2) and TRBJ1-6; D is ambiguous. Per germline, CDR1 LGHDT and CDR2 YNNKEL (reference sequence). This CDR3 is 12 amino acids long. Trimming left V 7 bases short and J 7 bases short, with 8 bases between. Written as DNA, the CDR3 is TGTGCCAGCAACACCAGGAATTCACCCCTCCACTTT. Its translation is CASNTRNSPLHF.

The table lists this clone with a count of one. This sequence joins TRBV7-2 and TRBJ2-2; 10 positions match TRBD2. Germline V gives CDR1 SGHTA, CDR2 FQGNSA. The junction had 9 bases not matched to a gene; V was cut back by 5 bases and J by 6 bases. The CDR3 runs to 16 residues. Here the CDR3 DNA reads TGTGCCAGCAGCCCCGGGGTAGCGGGGGGCCCCGGGGAGCTGTTTTTT. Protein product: CASSPGVAGGPGELFF.

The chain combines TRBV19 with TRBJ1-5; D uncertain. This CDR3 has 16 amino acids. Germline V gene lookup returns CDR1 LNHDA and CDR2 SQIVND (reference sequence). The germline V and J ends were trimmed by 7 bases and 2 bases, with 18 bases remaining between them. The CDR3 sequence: CASTLGSWRGNQPQHF. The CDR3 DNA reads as TGTGCCAGTACCTTGGGCAGCTGGCGGGGCAATCAGCCCCAGCATTTT.

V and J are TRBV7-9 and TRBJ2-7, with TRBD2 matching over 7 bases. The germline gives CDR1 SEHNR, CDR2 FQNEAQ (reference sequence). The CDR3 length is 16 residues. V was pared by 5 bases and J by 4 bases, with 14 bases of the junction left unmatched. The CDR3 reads CASSITSGGKDYEQYF. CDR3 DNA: TGTGCCAGCAGCATCACATCCGGGGGGAAGGATTACGAGCAGTACTTC.

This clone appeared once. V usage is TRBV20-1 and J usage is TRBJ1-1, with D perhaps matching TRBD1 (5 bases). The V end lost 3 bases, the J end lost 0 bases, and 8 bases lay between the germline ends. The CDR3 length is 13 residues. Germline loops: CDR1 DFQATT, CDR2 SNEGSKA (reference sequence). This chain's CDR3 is CSASRDLNTEAFF. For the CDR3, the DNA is TGCAGTGCTAGTCGGGACTTGAACACTGAAGCTTTCTTT.

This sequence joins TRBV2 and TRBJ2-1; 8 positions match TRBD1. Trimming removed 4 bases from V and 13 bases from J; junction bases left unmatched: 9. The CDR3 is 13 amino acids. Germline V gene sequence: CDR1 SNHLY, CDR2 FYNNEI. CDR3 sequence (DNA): TGTGCCAGCAGTGTCGGACAGGGTGGAATACAGTTCTTC. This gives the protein CASSVGQGGIQFF.

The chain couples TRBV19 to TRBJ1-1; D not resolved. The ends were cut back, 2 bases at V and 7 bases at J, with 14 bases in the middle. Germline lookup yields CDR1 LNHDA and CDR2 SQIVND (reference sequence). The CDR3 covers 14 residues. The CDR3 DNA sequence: TGTGCCAGTAGTATAATAGTTGTCGGCGGTGAAGCTTTCTTT. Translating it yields CASSIIVVGGEAFF.

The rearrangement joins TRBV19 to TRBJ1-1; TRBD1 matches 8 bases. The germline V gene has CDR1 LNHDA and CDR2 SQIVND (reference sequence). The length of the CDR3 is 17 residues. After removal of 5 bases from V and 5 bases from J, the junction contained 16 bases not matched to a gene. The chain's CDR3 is CASSGGDRGIRSTEAFF. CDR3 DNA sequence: TGTGCCAGTAGTGGGGGAGACAGGGGTATTCGTTCAACTGAAGCTTTCTTT.

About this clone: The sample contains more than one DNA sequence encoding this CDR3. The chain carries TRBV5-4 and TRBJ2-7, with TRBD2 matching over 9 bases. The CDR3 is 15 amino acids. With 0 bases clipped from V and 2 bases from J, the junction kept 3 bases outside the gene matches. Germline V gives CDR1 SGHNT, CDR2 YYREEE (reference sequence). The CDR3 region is CASSLGLAGTYEQYF. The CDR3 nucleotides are TGTGCCAGCAGCTTGGGGCTAGCGGGGACCTACGAGCAGTACTTC.

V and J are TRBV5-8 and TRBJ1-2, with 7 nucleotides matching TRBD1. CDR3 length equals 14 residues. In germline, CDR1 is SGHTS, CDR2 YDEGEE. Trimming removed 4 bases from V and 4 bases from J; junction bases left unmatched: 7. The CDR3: CASSVTGISYGYTF. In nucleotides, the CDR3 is TGTGCCAGCAGCGTGACAGGGATTAGCTATGGCTACACCTTC.

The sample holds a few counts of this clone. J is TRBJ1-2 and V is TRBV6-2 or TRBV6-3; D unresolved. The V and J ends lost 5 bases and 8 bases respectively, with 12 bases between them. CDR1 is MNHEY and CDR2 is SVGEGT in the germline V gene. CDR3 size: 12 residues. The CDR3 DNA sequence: TGTGCCAGCAGTGACTACTTGTACGGCTACACCTTC. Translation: CASSDYLYGYTF.

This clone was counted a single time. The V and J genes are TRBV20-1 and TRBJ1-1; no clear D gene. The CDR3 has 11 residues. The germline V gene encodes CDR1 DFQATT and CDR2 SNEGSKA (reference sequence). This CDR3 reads CRVYSNTEAFF. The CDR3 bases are TGCAGAGTCTATTCGAACACTGAAGCTTTCTTT.